Shown below are 21 T cell receptor beta chains from a single sample sequenced in a study of OX40 agonist ivuxolimab in advanced cancers. Assay: immunoSEQ multiplex PCR; the TCRdb copy retains only in-frame clones and omits some. The repertoire holds nearly 80,000 clones, with around 80% as singletons. This material consisted of CD4+ or CD8+ T cells sorted from blood, taken in a trial of the OX40 agonist ivuxolimab. The receptor set was obtained from an adult with an advanced solid tumor such as melanoma, head and neck, liver or kidney cancer.

V gene TRBV6-1 combines with J gene TRBJ1-5; D not certain. Per the germline V gene, CDR1 is MNHNS and CDR2 is SASEGT. CDR3 size: 14 residues. V was clipped by 4 bases and J by 6 bases, with 13 bases between them. CDR3 sequence (DNA): TGTGCCAGCAGTGGTACGAACCGCGCTCAGCCCCAGCATTTT. This encodes CASSGTNRAQPQHF.

The J gene is TRBJ1-5, the V gene TRBV18; 10 bases match TRBD1. The J segment lost 2 bases and the V segment lost 5 bases, leaving 6 bases of the junction unmatched. This CDR3 spans 16 amino acids. Germline V gene lookup returns CDR1 KGHSH and CDR2 LQKENI. CDR3 residues: CASSSGQGVGNQPQHF. CDR3 coding DNA: TGTGCCAGCTCAAGCGGACAGGGGGTTGGCAATCAGCCCCAGCATTTT.

The rearrangement links TRBV7-8 to TRBJ2-1; 11 bases line up with TRBD1. V trimming: 5 bases; J trimming: 2 bases; junction bases outside the gene matches: 5. The CDR3 contains 16 residues. The germline gives CDR1 SGHVS, CDR2 FQNEAQ. CDR3 coding DNA: TGTGCCAGCAGCACGGGACAGGGGGGGGCCTACAATGAGCAGTTCTTC. It encodes CASSTGQGGAYNEQFF.

J is TRBJ2-1 and V is TRBV4-2; 9 bases align to TRBD2. The CDR3 sequence is 17 residues long. The J segment lost 8 bases and the V segment lost 0 bases, leaving 11 bases of the junction unmatched. CDR1 and CDR2 (germline): LGHNA, YNFKEQ. The CDR3 loop reads CASSQEPLAGGPDEQFF. The CDR3 DNA reads TGTGCCAGCAGCCAAGAACCCCTTGCGGGGGGGCCGGATGAGCAGTTCTTC.

This clone showed up just once. This chain connects TRBV5-5 to TRBJ2-7; 14 positions match TRBD2. Trimming cost V 3 bases and J 5 bases; bases outside gene matches: 4. The length of the CDR3 is 15 residues. The germline gives CDR1 SGHKS, CDR2 YYEKEE (reference sequence). The CDR3 sequence: CASSSGLAGVDEQYF. CDR3 coding DNA: TGTGCCAGCAGCTCGGGACTAGCGGGAGTAGACGAGCAGTACTTC. Using reference TRBV5-5 and TRBJ2-7 for the parts outside the CDR3, the full variable domain is DAGVTQSPTHLIKTRGQQVTLRCSPISGHKSVSWYQQVLGQGPQFIFQYYEKEERGRGNFPDRFSARQFPNYSSELNVNALLLGDSALYLCASSSGLAGVDEQYFGPGTRLTVT.

This clone was detected only a few times. This chain links TRBV19 with TRBJ1-5; D remains ambiguous. The germline V gene encodes CDR1 LNHDA and CDR2 SQIVND (reference sequence). The CDR3 totals 13 residues. Trimming shortened V by 6 bases and J by 4 bases, and 10 bases separated the two germline ends. The CDR3 sequence is CASSLQLNQPQHF. Written as DNA, the CDR3 is TGTGCCAGTAGCTTACAGTTGAATCAGCCCCAGCATTTT.

This clone was seen just once. The DNA of the CDR3 is TGTGCCAGTAGATCGAGGGGCGAGCTGTTTTTT. Protein: CASRSRGELFF. The chain couples TRBV19 to TRBJ2-2; D is perhaps TRBD1 or TRBD2 (5 bases each). This CDR3 spans 11 amino acids. The germline V and J ends were trimmed by 6 bases and 11 bases, with 10 bases remaining between them. The V gene's germline CDR1 is LNHDA and CDR2 SQIVND (reference sequence).

This chain links TRBV18 with TRBJ2-7; maybe TRBD2 (6 bases). Trimming left V 5 bases short and J 1 base short, with 12 bases between. CDR1 is KGHSH, CDR2 LQKENI, per germline. The CDR3 runs 14 residues. CDR3 loop: CASSGTEYSYEQYF. The CDR3 nucleotides read TGTGCCAGCTCAGGGACTGAATATTCCTACGAGCAGTACTTC.

This clone has just one count. The chain employs TRBV7-6 and TRBJ1-1; D is perhaps TRBD1 (6 bases). Trimming pared 4 bases from V and 10 bases from J, leaving 16 bases between. This CDR3 has 13 residues. Germline CDR1 is SGHVS and CDR2 is FNYEAQ. The CDR3 nucleotides read TGTGCCAGCAGCTCGACCAATCTCAGGGGAGCTTTCTTT. Protein product: CASSSTNLRGAFF.

The CDR3 sequence is CASSLGGWTVGSGNTIYF. The CDR3 DNA is TGTGCCAGCAGCTTAGGGGGGTGGACAGTTGGATCTGGAAACACCATATATTTT. The chain is built from TRBV7-6 and TRBJ1-3, with D perhaps matching TRBD1 (6 bases). CDR1 and CDR2 (germline): SGHVS, FNYEAQ. V lost 1 base, J lost 1 base, and 17 bases lay in between. The CDR3 consists of 18 residues.

The chain combines TRBV18 with TRBJ1-3; unclear D gene. Trimming took off 0 bases at V and 4 bases at J, with 7 bases between the two ends. The germline CDR1 and CDR2 sequences are KGHSH and LQKENI. This CDR3 has 14 amino acids. The CDR3 DNA is TGTGCCAGCTCACCACCTGGACGCGGAAACACCATATATTTT. Translating it yields CASSPPGRGNTIYF.

The chain links TRBV6-4 to TRBJ2-2, with 8 bases identical to TRBD1. The J segment lost 4 bases and the V segment lost 6 bases, leaving 4 bases of the junction unmatched. The CDR3 length is 14 residues. Germline V gene data show CDR1 as MRHNA and CDR2 as SNTAGT. In DNA, the CDR3 is TGTGCCAGCAGCGCGGACAGGGCCACCGGGGAGCTGTTTTTT. Translated, it gives CASSADRATGELFF.

DNA of the CDR3: TGTGCCAGCGGTCAAGGGACAGGGTATGGCTACACCTTC. This translates into CASGQGTGYGYTF. The V and J genes are TRBV27 and TRBJ1-2, with TRBD1 matching over 9 bases. CDR3 length equals 13 residues. The trim removed 8 bases at V and 5 bases at J, leaving 6 bases unmatched. Germline loops: CDR1 MNHEY, CDR2 SMNVEV (reference sequence).

The V gene is TRBV11-2, the J gene TRBJ1-4, with 8 bases fitting TRBD1. The CDR3 has 15 amino acids. V lost 5 bases to trimming and J lost 7 bases; unmatched junction nucleotides: 9. Germline V gene data show CDR1 as SGHAT and CDR2 as FQNNGV. CDR3: CASSRAGGSGEKLFF. CDR3 bases: TGTGCCAGCAGCAGAGCAGGGGGCTCCGGTGAAAAACTGTTTTTT.

The chain joins TRBV19 to TRBJ1-5; D is possibly TRBD1 (5 bases). This CDR3 has 15 amino acids. V lost 5 bases and J 0 bases, leaving 11 bases between the germline ends. Germline CDR1 and CDR2: LNHDA and SQIVND (reference sequence). CDR3 protein: CASSSGHHSNQPQHF. CDR3 DNA: TGTGCCAGTAGTTCCGGACACCATAGCAATCAGCCCCAGCATTTT.

There are a few counts of this clone. The chain uses TRBV5-1 and TRBJ2-5; the D is unclear. Germline lookup yields CDR1 SGHRS and CDR2 YFSETQ. The CDR3 runs 12 residues. V was clipped by 6 bases and J by 5 bases, with 11 bases between them. The CDR3 bases are TGCGCCAGCAATATTGACGGGGAGACCCAGTACTTC. The encoded protein is CASNIDGETQYF.

This sequence joins TRBV6-6 and TRBJ2-7; 8 positions agree with TRBD2. V was pared by 8 bases and J by 7 bases, with 4 bases of the junction left unmatched. The germline CDR1 and CDR2 sequences are MNHNY and SVGAGI (reference sequence). The CDR3 contains 11 residues. CDR3 in DNA: TGTGCCAGCCAGCGGGAGCGGGAGCAGTACTTC. It specifies CASQREREQYF.

This chain links TRBV10-1 with TRBJ2-2; the match to TRBD1 covers 9 bases. Germline loops: CDR1 WNHNN, CDR2 SYGVQD (reference sequence). The CDR3 has 15 amino acids. V lost 7 bases to trimming and J lost 1 base; unmatched junction nucleotides: 4. Here the CDR3 DNA reads TGCGCCAGCAAAAAGGGACAGGGGAACACCGGGGAGCTGTTTTTT. Protein: CASKKGQGNTGELFF.

V usage is TRBV9 and J usage is TRBJ2-5, with 9 bases identical to TRBD1. After removal of 0 bases from V and 2 bases from J, the junction contained 2 bases not matched to a gene. This CDR3 is built from 15 residues. Germline V gene lookup returns CDR1 SGDLS and CDR2 YYNGEE. The CDR3 bases are TGTGCCAGCAGCGTAGGGGACAGGGTTCAAGAGACCCAGTACTTC. As protein: CASSVGDRVQETQYF. Combining the CDR3 with reference TRBV9 and TRBJ2-5 gives the whole variable domain DSGVTQTPKHLITATGQRVTLRCSPRSGDLSVYWYQQSLDQGLQFLIQYYNGEERAKGNILERFSAQQFPDLHSELNLSSLELGDSALYFCASSVGDRVQETQYFGPGTRLLVL.

In DNA form, the CDR3 reads TGTGCCAGCAGTTACGGGGGGGTTAACACTGAAGCTTTCTTT. As protein: CASSYGGVNTEAFF. The chain is built from TRBV6-5 and TRBJ1-1, with a weak D call TRBD1 (5 bases). The CDR3 consists of 14 residues. The germline V gene has CDR1 MNHEY and CDR2 SVGAGI. Trimming stripped 2 bases from V and 2 bases from J, with 9 bases between.

To note about this clone: The sample holds other DNA sequences that translate to the same CDR3. V usage is TRBV5-1 and J usage is TRBJ2-7; 11 bases map to TRBD2. This CDR3 spans 15 amino acids. After removal of 4 bases from V and 3 bases from J, the junction contained 6 bases not matched to a gene. The V gene's germline CDR1 is SGHRS and CDR2 YFSETQ. The CDR3 nucleotides read TGCGCCAGCAGCCGACAGGGGACTAGCGGCTACGAGCAGTACTTC. This codes for CASSRQGTSGYEQYF.